This TCR beta chain stems from a study of T cell responses to AZD1222 COVID-19 vaccine (dated by TCRdb to the early 2020s). As for the study more broadly: AZD1222 recipients given second doses at about 4 weeks or at about 12 weeks were pooled, since spike-specific TCR depth and breadth were not found to differ between the two schedules. TCR sequencing covered 230 to 250 trial participants: 207 given two doses of AZD1222 and 26 given two doses of MenACWY control vaccine. Trial participants were enrolled by age into 18-55, 56-69 and 70-plus year subgroups, with about 150, 28 and 57 TCR-sequenced participants respectively. Study-wide findings and limitations: Participants were mostly white British, with more females than males. The authors suggested clonal diversity may have been underestimated. The vaccine-associated CD4 TCRs covered the entire spike protein, and the dominant responses fell in regions 160-218 and 743-854. Reportedly, close to half of the unique spike-specific TCRs recognized epitopes lying outside the regions that are mutated in the B.1.351 and B.1.1.7 variants. Conclusions about previously exposed vaccinees are limited, since just five to seven AZD1222 recipients were seropositive for SARS-CoV-2 at baseline. The 56-69-year group was small, and its depth increase did not reach significance, likely because of low power. Because no day 14 peak-response samples were available, repertoires were characterized only after the peak T cell response. Spike-specific TCR breadth and depth rose significantly after two AZD1222 doses compared with day 0 and with MenACWY recipients.

The V end gives up 4 bases and the J end 7 bases, leaving 5 bases in the junction not matched to a gene. CDR3 length: 14 amino acids, cysteine to phenylalanine. CDR3 DNA is the only sequence kept; it has 42 bases, read in frame from the first base. From the germline V gene, CDR1 is KGHSH and CDR2 is LQKENI. The CDR3 regions of human TCRbeta chains were subjected to immunosequencing. As for the authors' bioinformatics: TCRs in the repertoires were matched against a reference library of SARS-CoV-2-specific TCRs that had been generated with the MIRA antigen-specificity platform. Breadth was defined as the fraction of unique TCRs that were SARS-CoV-2-associated. Depth was defined as the fraction of total T cells that were SARS-CoV-2-associated. Using the MIRA data, each spike-specific TCR was assigned both to the spike region to which the TCR was reactive and to a CD4 or CD8 class. Log10-transformed breadth and depth values were compared by one-way ANOVA with Sidak's multiple comparisons tests. Sourced from immuneACCESS, this table was stored by TCRdb with only in-frame sequences that have V and J called. A share of the clones is absent; for the studies checked, an unresolved V gene accounts for under half, and the remainder has no known explanation. The D gene and trimming were derived from the DNA, and the V and J assignments and clone size from that table. The table for this sample lists more than 100,000 clones; about 94% of them were counted only once. The ten most abundant clones make up 5.4% of the sample.

In light of the paper, this sample's time point label describes: baseline before first vaccination. Samples from vaccinated people were obtained from the UK trials COV001 and COV002, which included a single-blind randomized controlled phase 2/3 trial of AZD1222 (ChAdOx1 nCoV-19) in healthy adults. For TCRbeta chain sequencing, PBMC samples were collected from trial participants at day 0 and at day 28 after the second dose. Comments on this clone: Its recognized antigen is unknown. It has no much larger one-base neighbor in the sample; base qualities were not kept.

This receptor was obtained from an adult in good health. Here the chain combines TRBV18 and TRBJ2-1, and TRBD1 aligns with 9 junction nucleotides. The sample was peripheral blood, taken on day 0 of AZD1222 vaccination. The bases read TGTGCCAGCTCACGGGACAGGGCTCGTAATGAGCAGTTCTTC. Its coded protein is CASSRDRARNEQFF.